This T cell receptor (beta chain) was identified during a study of siplizumab effects on memory and regulatory T cells. The germline gives CDR1 MNHEY, CDR2 SVGAGI. There are 13 residues in the CDR3. The ends lost 4 bases at V and 8 bases at J; junction bases unmatched: 4. Measured with immunoSEQ multiplex PCR; TCRdb has only the in-frame clones, and not every one. Among 62,000 or so clones listed, approximately 87% were seen once. The sample taken for sequencing was memory CD4+ T cells sorted from blood. The rearrangement links TRBV6-5 to TRBJ1-5, with 8 bases that match TRBD1. This sequence was found in a human donor in good health. CDR3 sequence reads: CASSWTGREPQHF. CDR3 nucleotide sequence: TGTGCCAGCAGTTGGACAGGGAGGGAGCCCCAGCATTTT.